This is a list of T cell receptor beta chains from one sample in a study of PD-1 blockade in mismatch repair-deficient tumors. The protocol was immunoSEQ multiplex PCR, while the TCRdb copy is restricted to in-frame clones and leaves out a portion. The sample has under 15,000 clones; roughly 88% are singletons. The input for sequencing was PBMCs, taken roughly 15 weeks after starting pembrolizumab. Receptors originate from an adult with mismatch repair-deficient cancer. The CDR3 runs from the conserved cysteine through the conserved F or W. Fields, in order: CDR3 protein, CDR3 DNA, CDR3 length, V gene, J gene, D gene, clone size. D genes are given only for firm matches. For some rows the clone size is stated as once, few or many, or as a class when expanded; others skip it.

CASSPRPGREYEQYF	TGTGCCAGCAGCCCAAGACCTGGACGGGAGTACGAGCAGTACTTC	15	TRBV7-6	TRBJ2-7	-	-
CASSPKITSGRSSPGELFF	TGTGCCAGCTCACCAAAGATTACTAGCGGGAGATCGTCACCCGGGGAGCTGTTTTTT	19	TRBV18	TRBJ2-2	TRBD2	-
CAWSRDRLSEQYF	TGTGCCTGGAGTAGGGACAGGCTGAGCGAGCAGTACTTC	13	TRBV30	TRBJ2-7	TRBD1	few
CASRAPNQPQHF	TGTGCCAGCAGAGCTCCGAATCAGCCCCAGCATTTT	12	TRBV6-1	TRBJ1-5	-	-
CASTTGTGIEKLFF	TGTGCCAGCACTACCGGGACAGGGATTGAAAAACTGTTTTTT	14	TRBV2	TRBJ1-4	TRBD1	-
CASSYRGRTGNTIYF	TGTGCCAGCAGTTACAGGGGCAGGACTGGAAACACCATATATTTT	15	TRBV6-5	TRBJ1-3	-	-
CASSGSAGTNEQFF	TGTGCCAGCAGCGGGTCAGCGGGTACCAATGAGCAGTTCTTC	14	TRBV9	TRBJ2-1	-	-
CASSFIAVGLSEAFF	TGTGCCAGCAGCTTTATTGCGGTGGGTCTGAGTGAAGCTTTCTTT	15	TRBV7-2	TRBJ1-1	-	-
CASGRQGARETQYF	TGTGCCAGCGGAAGACAGGGGGCACGGGAGACCCAGTACTTC	14	TRBV28	TRBJ2-5	TRBD1	-
CATIAGSYNEQFF	TGTGCCACAATAGCGGGGTCCTACAATGAGCAGTTCTTC	13	TRBV28	TRBJ2-1	TRBD2	-
CASSQTGKGNTIYF	TGTGCCAGCAGTCAAACAGGGAAGGGTAACACCATATATTTT	14	TRBV6-6	TRBJ1-3	-	-
CASSYIQETQYF	TGTGCCAGCAGCTATATACAAGAGACCCAGTACTTC	12	TRBV5-4	TRBJ2-5	-	-
CASSLAGYEQYF	TGCGCCAGCAGTTTAGCTGGTTACGAGCAGTACTTC	12	TRBV10-2	TRBJ2-7	-	-
CAGKPSTILGLRTDTQYF	TGTGCCGGCAAGCCATCGACAATATTGGGGCTCAGGACAGATACGCAGTATTTT	18	TRBV30	TRBJ2-3	-	-
CASSSPITGAFPYGYTF	TGCGCCAGCAGCTCACCTATCACAGGGGCCTTCCCCTATGGCTACACCTTC	17	TRBV5-1	TRBJ1-2	TRBD1	-
CGTLRTQSRANVLTF	TGTGGCACGCTTCGAACACAAAGTCGGGCCAACGTCCTGACTTTC	15	TRBV8-2	TRBJ2-6	-	-
CASSWGQGGTEQFF	TGTGCCAGCAGTTGGGGACAGGGGGGGACTGAGCAGTTCTTC	14	TRBV27	TRBJ2-1	TRBD1	-
CASSARLAGGYEQFF	TGTGCCAGTAGTGCCAGACTAGCGGGAGGCTATGAGCAGTTCTTC	15	TRBV19	TRBJ2-1	TRBD2	-
CASRKGVPGELFF	TGTGCCAGCAGAAAAGGGGTTCCCGGGGAGCTGTTTTTT	13	TRBV6-1	TRBJ2-2	-	-
CASGEGFWSTEAFF	TGTGCCAGTGGGGAGGGCTTTTGGAGCACTGAAGCTTTCTTT	14	TRBV6-1	TRBJ1-1	-	once
CASSLEVHPGNTIYF	TGTGCCAGCAGCTTGGAGGTCCACCCTGGAAACACCATATATTTT	15	TRBV7-4	TRBJ1-3	-	-
CASSVGTRSYNEQFF	TGTGCCAGCAGCGTAGGGACTAGATCCTACAATGAGCAGTTCTTC	15	TRBV9	TRBJ2-1	TRBD2	-
CSVVWGEGKYGYTF	TGCAGCGTTGTTTGGGGAGAAGGGAAGTATGGCTACACCTTC	14	TRBV29-1	TRBJ1-2	-	-
CASSRTTGGDTYEQYF	TGTGCCAGCAGCCGAACGACAGGGGGGGATACCTACGAGCAGTACTTC	16	TRBV7-9	TRBJ2-7	TRBD1	few
CASSLAGQGIYEQYF	TGCGCCAGCAGCTTGGCCGGGCAGGGGATATACGAGCAGTACTTC	15	TRBV5-1	TRBJ2-7	-	-
CASNPGQGANEQFF	TGTGCCAGCAATCCGGGACAGGGGGCCAATGAGCAGTTCTTC	14	TRBV6-5	TRBJ2-1	TRBD1	few
CASAIGPGGNQPQHF	TGTGCCAGCGCCATAGGACCCGGGGGCAATCAGCCCCAGCATTTT	15	TRBV6-5	TRBJ1-5	-	-
CATSRDSTVNTEAFF	TGTGCCACCAGCAGAGATTCCACAGTGAACACTGAAGCTTTCTTT	15	TRBV15	TRBJ1-1	-	-
CARSDPPGGPLNTEAFF	TGTGCCAGAAGCGACCCCCCAGGGGGACCTCTGAACACTGAAGCTTTCTTT	17	TRBV5-3	TRBJ1-1	TRBD1	-
CASSLRGGSGANVLTF	TGTGCCAGCAGCTTACGGGGGGGCTCTGGGGCCAACGTCCTGACTTTC	16	TRBV7-8	TRBJ2-6	TRBD2	once
CASSSSGTGLTEAFF	TGTGCCAGCAGTTCCTCCGGGACAGGGCTAACTGAAGCTTTCTTT	15	TRBV28	TRBJ1-1	TRBD1	-
CSVDILAGGTEAFF	TGCAGCGTTGATATCTTGGCGGGGGGCACTGAAGCTTTCTTT	14	TRBV29-1	TRBJ1-1	-	-
CASSRPETQETQYF	TGTGCCAGCAGTCGGCCCGAGACTCAAGAGACCCAGTACTTC	14	TRBV28	TRBJ2-5	-	-
CASSQGLQGGPYNEQFF	TGCGCCAGCAGCCAAGGTTTACAGGGTGGCCCTTACAATGAGCAGTTCTTC	17	TRBV4-1	TRBJ2-1	-	-
CASTHLQGSSGNTIYF	TGTGCCAGCACCCATTTACAGGGTTCCTCTGGAAACACCATATATTTT	16	TRBV7-2	TRBJ1-3	-	-
CASRQDSGELFF	TGTGCCAGCAGACAGGATTCCGGGGAGCTGTTTTTT	12	TRBV2	TRBJ2-2	-	once
CASSAGPQTSGTYNEQFF	TGTGCCAGCAGCGCCGGACCCCAGACTAGCGGGACCTACAATGAGCAGTTCTTC	18	TRBV9	TRBJ2-1	TRBD2	-
CASSGRVGARAGANVLTF	TGTGCCAGCAGCGGTAGAGTAGGGGCCCGGGCTGGGGCCAACGTCCTGACTTTC	18	TRBV9	TRBJ2-6	-	-
CASSQGQGGGEQYF	TGTGCCAGCAGCCAGGGACAGGGCGGGGGAGAGCAGTACTTC	14	TRBV7-9	TRBJ2-7	TRBD1	few
CASSKRGQGTYEQYF	TGTGCCAGCAGCAAACGGGGACAGGGTACCTACGAGCAGTACTTC	15	TRBV7-9	TRBJ2-7	TRBD1	few